The 24 T cell receptor beta chains presented below share a single source sample, sequenced in a study of blood T cell repertoires in COVID-19. Using immunoSEQ multiplex PCR, the repertoire was profiled, and TCRdb retains in-frame clones only, with some absent. The sample includes some 200,000 clones, approximately 85% of them seen just once. The specimen was PBMCs or T cells enriched from blood (not recorded which). These receptors all come from a man between 35 and 55 years old who had recovered from COVID-19.

V is TRBV21-1 and J is TRBJ1-6. TRBV21-1 is noted as a pseudogene. CDR3 length equals 16 residues. CDR3 coding DNA: TGTGCCAGCAGCAAAGCTAACGGACTAGGGAATTCACCCCTCCACTTT. Protein sequence: CASSKANGLGNSPLHF.

The count of this clone is one. The chain uses TRBV5-5 and TRBJ2-7; D may be TRBD1 (6 bases). V lost 4 bases to trimming and J lost 2 bases, with 13 bases between them. The CDR3 is 14 amino acids. Looked up from germline, CDR1 is SGHKS and CDR2 is YYEKEE (reference sequence). CDR3 bases: TGTGCCAGCAGCGCGGACAGTATTCCCTACGAGCAGTACTTC. Translation: CASSADSIPYEQYF.

The genes are TRBV7-8 and TRBJ2-7, with D possibly being TRBD2 (6 bases). The CDR3 loop spans 16 amino acids. Trimming took off 5 bases at V and 0 bases at J, with 17 bases between the two ends. Looked up from germline, CDR1 is SGHVS and CDR2 is FQNEAQ. The CDR3 loop is CASSHLGGASSYEQYF. In DNA form, the CDR3 reads TGTGCCAGCAGCCATTTGGGCGGGGCCTCCTCCTACGAGCAGTACTTC.

The chain joins TRBV2 to TRBJ1-3, with D tentatively TRBD1 (6 bases). Germline V gene lookup returns CDR1 SNHLY and CDR2 FYNNEI. The CDR3 covers 13 residues. The ends were cut back, 7 bases at V and 7 bases at J, with 14 bases in the middle. As DNA, the CDR3 is TGTGCCAGCACAAAGGGGGTTGGCAACACCATATATTTT. It encodes CASTKGVGNTIYF.

The chain carries TRBV15 and TRBJ1-2; maybe TRBD1 (6 bases). This CDR3 is built from 15 residues. V lost 0 bases and J lost 4, with 12 bases in between. CDR1 and CDR2 from the germline V gene are LNHNV and YYDKDF (reference sequence). CDR3 sequence reads: CATSRETQGTYGYTF. As DNA, the CDR3 is TGTGCCACCAGCAGAGAAACTCAGGGGACCTATGGCTACACCTTC. Looking up the rest from reference TRBV15 and TRBJ1-2 gives the full variable domain: DAMVIQNPRYQVTQFGKPVTLSCSQTLNHNVMYWYQQKSSQAPKLLFHYYDKDFNNEADTPDNFQSRRPNTSFCFLDIRSPGLGDTAMYLCATSRETQGTYGYTFGSGTRLTVV.

This chain uses TRBV10-1 with TRBJ2-7; 10 nucleotides align to TRBD2. The CDR3 extends over 16 amino acids. Germline V CDR1 and CDR2: WNHNN, SYGVQD (reference sequence). Losses at the gene ends were 8 bases for V and 2 bases for J; bases not matched to a gene: 12. The CDR3 here is CASHTGAGGLTYEQYV. As DNA, the CDR3 is TGCGCCAGCCATACGGGAGCGGGAGGGCTGACCTACGAGCAGTACGTC.

The J gene is TRBJ1-1, the V gene TRBV6-5; D is uncertain. Deletions cut 6 bases from V and 4 bases from J, with 12 bases between. The CDR3 contains 13 residues. Germline V gene lookup returns CDR1 MNHEY and CDR2 SVGAGI. CDR3: CASSRTGSTEAFF. The CDR3, as DNA: TGTGCCAGCAGCCGAACGGGTAGCACTGAAGCTTTCTTT.

The chain employs TRBV9 and TRBJ2-7; weak D call: TRBD2 (6 bases). The CDR3 extends over 17 amino acids. The V and J ends lost 0 bases and 7 bases respectively, with 23 bases between them. Germline assignment: CDR1 SGDLS and CDR2 YYNGEE. The CDR3 DNA follows: TGTGCCAGCAGCGTAGGCCCCGGACGGGAGAATCCTTGGGAGCAGTACTTC. Protein sequence: CASSVGPGRENPWEQYF.

CDR3 residues: CASRATGDKGYGYTF. CDR3 in DNA: TGTGCCAGTCGTGCGACAGGGGATAAGGGCTATGGCTACACCTTC. The chain employs TRBV18 and TRBJ1-2; 8 bases fit TRBD1. Germline trimming cut 9 bases from V and 4 bases from J; bases unmatched to any gene: 13. The CDR3 extends over 15 amino acids. Germline V gene lookup returns CDR1 KGHSH and CDR2 LQKENI.

The chain uses TRBV28 and TRBJ1-4, with 7 bases fitting TRBD1. CDR3 size: 15 residues. Germline CDR1 reads MDHEN; CDR2 reads SYDVKM. V dropped 5 bases and J dropped 4; count of bases not matched to a gene: 7. In DNA, the CDR3 is TGTGCCAGCAGTCTCAGACAGGGACTTAATGAAAAACTGTTTTTT. The encoded protein is CASSLRQGLNEKLFF.

V is TRBV6-5 and J is TRBJ1-5; 8 bases are shared with TRBD1. Germline V gene lookup returns CDR1 MNHEY and CDR2 SVGAGI. The J segment lost 3 bases and the V segment lost 4 bases, leaving 5 bases of the junction unmatched. The CDR3 runs to 15 residues. In DNA, the CDR3 is TGTGCCAGCAGTTCCGACAGGGGATACAATCAGCCCCAGCATTTT. Translation gives CASSSDRGYNQPQHF.

The J gene is TRBJ2-4, the V gene TRBV12-3 or TRBV12-4, with a tentative D call TRBD2 (5 bases). The CDR3 is 13 amino acids. V shed 5 bases and J shed 4 bases, with 9 bases lying between them. This CDR3 reads CASSPPGKNIQYF. CDR3 DNA sequence: TGTGCCAGCAGTCCCCCGGGGAAAAACATTCAGTACTTC.

The V gene is TRBV18, the J gene TRBJ1-4; 9 nucleotides agree with TRBD1. The V segment lost 2 bases and the J segment 0 bases; nucleotides outside the gene matches: 7. Germline V lookup: CDR1 KGHSH, CDR2 LQKENI. The CDR3 contains 18 residues. This chain's CDR3 is CASSPTGGRGATNEKLFF. CDR3 sequence (DNA): TGTGCCAGCTCACCAACAGGGGGCCGAGGTGCAACTAATGAAAAACTGTTTTTT.

The rearrangement joins TRBV20-1 to TRBJ1-2; D is undetermined. V lost 6 bases and J lost 7, with 12 bases in between. Germline V lookup: CDR1 DFQATT, CDR2 SNEGSKA (reference sequence). The CDR3 consists of 11 residues. CDR3 sequence (DNA): TGCAGTGCCACCTGGAGAGGTGGCTACACCTTC. Protein sequence: CSATWRGGYTF.

Concerning this clone: Its ends do not fully match the called genes, so a read error is possible. This chain links TRBV3-1 (or the pseudogene TRBV3-2) with TRBJ2-2; 13 nucleotides match TRBD2. In germline, CDR1 is LGHDT, CDR2 YNNKEL (reference sequence). The CDR3 has 18 amino acids. The DNA for the CDR3 is TGTGCCAGCCGCCAACTCTCCGGGACTAGCGGGGTCACCGGGGAGCTGTTTTTT. Encoded protein: CASRQLSGTSGVTGELFF.

This chain joins TRBV4-2 and TRBJ1-5, with 7 bases lining up with TRBD1. V lost 2 bases and J lost 3; bases outside the gene matches: 7. CDR3 size: 16 residues. Germline assignment: CDR1 LGHNA and CDR2 YNFKEQ. The CDR3 spells CASSQYYRGINQPQHF. The CDR3 DNA reads TGTGCCAGCAGCCAATACTACAGGGGAATCAATCAGCCCCAGCATTTT.

The chain has TRBV28 and TRBJ1-3; 9 bases fit TRBD1. The germline V gene has CDR1 MDHEN and CDR2 SYDVKM. The CDR3 totals 16 residues. V lost 3 bases and J lost 5; bases outside the gene matches: 8. CDR3 region: CASSFGHGQGRNTIYF. CDR3 nucleotide sequence: TGTGCCAGCAGTTTCGGGCACGGACAGGGGCGAAACACCATATATTTT.

This sequence joins TRBV11-2 and TRBJ1-2; 10 bases map to TRBD1. The CDR3 sequence is 16 residues long. Germline CDR1 is SGHAT and CDR2 is FQNNGV. V lost 5 bases, J lost 4 bases, and 10 bases stayed unmatched. CDR3 in amino acids: CASSPGTGVIAYGYTF. The CDR3 DNA sequence: TGTGCCAGCAGCCCCGGGACAGGGGTTATTGCCTATGGCTACACCTTC.

This clone showed up just once. This sequence joins TRBV27 and TRBJ1-2, with 12 bases identical to TRBD1. Germline V gene lookup returns CDR1 MNHEY and CDR2 SMNVEV (reference sequence). This CDR3 spans 17 amino acids. Trimming cost V 5 bases and J 7 bases; bases outside gene matches: 14. The CDR3 DNA reads TGTGCCAGCAGTCGACGTTTAGACGGGACAGGGGGCTTTGGCTACACCTTC. It encodes CASSRRLDGTGGFGYTF.

The V call is TRBV3-1 (or the pseudogene TRBV3-2), the J call TRBJ1-4; no clear D gene. Germline CDR1 reads LGHDT; CDR2 reads YNNKEL (reference sequence). With 1 base removed from V and 5 bases from J, the gap between germline ends came to 11 bases. The CDR3 runs to 15 residues. CDR3 DNA sequence: TGTGCCAGCAGCCAAGGGGCATTGGCAAATGAAAAACTGTTTTTT. It yields the protein CASSQGALANEKLFF.

This sequence joins TRBV19 and TRBJ2-1; D is possibly TRBD2 (6 bases). V was trimmed by 3 bases and J by 7 bases, leaving 13 bases between them. There are 14 residues in the CDR3. Germline assignment: CDR1 LNHDA and CDR2 SQIVND (reference sequence). The CDR3 coding sequence is TGTGCCAGTAGTATGGCCCCAGGAGGGAATGAGCAGTTCTTC. It specifies CASSMAPGGNEQFF. Using reference TRBV19 and TRBJ2-1 for the parts outside the CDR3, the full variable domain is DGGITQSPKYLFRKEGQNVTLSCEQNLNHDAMYWYRQDPGQGLRLIYYSQIVNDFQKGDIAEGYSVSREKKESFPLTVTSAQKNPTAFYLCASSMAPGGNEQFFGPGTRLTVL.

V and J are TRBV7-3 and TRBJ1-2, with 9 bases aligning to TRBD1. CDR1 and CDR2 from the germline V gene are SGHTA and FQGTGA. This CDR3 has 13 amino acids. Unmatched junction bases numbered 4, after V lost 4 bases and J lost 7 bases. The CDR3 coding sequence is TGTGCCAGCAGCTCGGGACAGGGCGGTGGCTACACCTTC. Protein sequence: CASSSGQGGGYTF. Together with reference TRBV7-3 and TRBJ1-2, the CDR3 gives the full variable domain: GAGVSQTPSNKVTEKGKYVELRCDPISGHTALYWYRQSLGQGPEFLIYFQGTGAADDSGLPNDRFFAVRPEGSVSTLKIQRTERGDSAVYLCASSSGQGGGYTFGSGTRLTVV.

The V gene is TRBV9, the J gene TRBJ2-1; maybe TRBD2 (5 bases). The CDR3 contains 13 residues. The germline gives CDR1 SGDLS, CDR2 YYNGEE. The V end lost 0 bases, the J end lost 8 bases, and 9 bases lay between the germline ends. CDR3 DNA sequence: TGTGCCAGCAGCGTAGGACTACTCGATGAGCAGTTCTTC. Translating gives CASSVGLLDEQFF. Supplemented by reference TRBV9 and TRBJ2-1, the full variable domain reads DSGVTQTPKHLITATGQRVTLRCSPRSGDLSVYWYQQSLDQGLQFLIQYYNGEERAKGNILERFSAQQFPDLHSELNLSSLELGDSALYFCASSVGLLDEQFFGPGTRLTVL.

The J gene is TRBJ2-3, the V gene TRBV5-1, with D uncertain. V was cut by 2 bases and J by 1 base, with 11 bases left in between. Germline V CDR1 and CDR2: SGHRS, YFSETQ. The CDR3 is made up of 15 amino acids. The CDR3 nucleotides read TGCGCCAGCAGCTTTCGACACTGGGGCACAGATACGCAGTATTTT. As protein: CASSFRHWGTDTQYF.